Below are 32 T cell receptor beta chains sequenced from a single sample in a study of blood T cell repertoires in COVID-19. The table came from immunoSEQ multiplex PCR; TCRdb's copy has only in-frame clones and leaves some out. The sample includes around 170,000 clones, just under 80% of them seen just once. The sequencing sample was made of peripheral blood. All receptors derive from a woman older than 75 with acute or convalescent COVID-19.

This chain links TRBV28 with TRBJ2-1; possible D gene TRBD1, 6 bases. Germline V CDR1 and CDR2: MDHEN, SYDVKM. CDR3 length: 17 residues. Trimming shortened V by 5 bases and J by 0 bases, and 17 bases separated the two germline ends. CDR3: CASSVTGRLNSYNEQFF. The CDR3 DNA reads TGTGCCAGCAGTGTAACAGGGCGCCTGAACTCCTACAATGAGCAGTTCTTC.

V usage is TRBV15 and J usage is TRBJ1-1; D remains ambiguous. The CDR3 runs to 13 residues. The ends were cut back, 0 bases at V and 5 bases at J, with 7 bases in the middle. Germline lookup yields CDR1 LNHNV and CDR2 YYDKDF (reference sequence). DNA for the CDR3: TGTGCCACCAGCAGAGAGGGCTGGACTGAAGCTTTCTTT. Translation gives CATSREGWTEAFF.

To note about this clone: The identical CDR3 is also encoded by other nucleotide sequences in the sample. The V gene is TRBV30, the J gene TRBJ1-5; D is unresolved. Trimming pared 0 bases from V and 2 bases from J, leaving 5 bases between. CDR3 length equals 13 residues. The germline V gene encodes CDR1 GTSNPN and CDR2 SVGIG (reference sequence). CDR3 loop: CAWSVQGNQPQHF. For the CDR3, the DNA is TGTGCCTGGAGTGTACAAGGCAATCAGCCCCAGCATTTT.

This clone was seen only once. The chain links TRBV5-4 to TRBJ1-1; 8 bases match TRBD1. V dropped 4 bases and J dropped 0; count of bases not matched to a gene: 5. The CDR3 is 15 amino acids. In germline, CDR1 is SGHNT, CDR2 YYREEE (reference sequence). The CDR3 reads CASSPPGQVNTEAFF. The CDR3 nucleotides read TGTGCCAGCAGCCCCCCGGGACAGGTGAACACTGAAGCTTTCTTT.

V gene TRBV10-3 combines with J gene TRBJ2-5, with D possibly being TRBD2 (7 bases). CDR1 ENHRY and CDR2 SYGVKD come from the germline V gene. The CDR3 loop spans 16 amino acids. The germline V and J ends were trimmed by 3 bases and 4 bases, with 18 bases remaining between them. The chain's CDR3 is CAISDEGGRVGETQYF. CDR3 coding DNA: TGTGCCATCAGTGATGAGGGGGGGCGGGTTGGAGAGACCCAGTACTTC.

The genes are TRBV6-6 and TRBJ1-2, with a weak D call TRBD1 (5 bases). Deletions cut 5 bases from V and 4 bases from J, with 20 bases between. This CDR3 region has 16 residues. Germline loops: CDR1 MNHNY, CDR2 SVGAGI (reference sequence). CDR3 loop: CASSPRSQGPGYGYTF. CDR3 sequence (DNA): TGTGCCAGCAGTCCCCGCAGTCAGGGCCCGGGCTATGGCTACACCTTC.

V usage is TRBV5-1 and J usage is TRBJ1-2; 9 bases match TRBD1. CDR1 and CDR2 from the germline V gene are SGHRS and YFSETQ. The CDR3 covers 14 residues. V was pared by 0 bases and J by 6 bases, with 3 bases of the junction left unmatched. CDR3 amino acids: CASSLADRGNGYTF. CDR3 DNA sequence: TGCGCCAGCAGCTTGGCCGACAGGGGGAATGGCTACACCTTC.

The V gene is TRBV11-2, the J gene TRBJ2-7; 12 positions match TRBD1. The CDR3 spans 18 residues. With 2 bases clipped from V and 7 bases from J, the junction kept 15 bases outside the gene matches. In germline, CDR1 is SGHAT, CDR2 FQNNGV. Here the CDR3 reads CASSLRYAPGQGAREQYF. DNA for the CDR3: TGTGCCAGCAGCTTACGATACGCTCCGGGACAGGGGGCCAGAGAGCAGTACTTC.

The rearrangement uses TRBV14 and TRBJ1-1; 7 bases align to TRBD1. Unmatched junction bases numbered 11, after V lost 2 bases and J lost 11 bases. CDR1 and CDR2 from the germline V gene are SGHDN and FVKESK. This CDR3 comprises 14 residues. CDR3 region: CASSQSRGGGKAFF. The CDR3 DNA sequence: TGTGCCAGCAGCCAAAGTCGAGGGGGCGGAAAGGCTTTCTTT.

The rearrangement joins TRBV30 to TRBJ2-1; 8 bases line up with TRBD2. V dropped 4 bases and J dropped 0; count of bases not matched to a gene: 5. The CDR3 is 15 amino acids. Per germline, CDR1 GTSNPN and CDR2 SVGIG (reference sequence). Written as DNA, the CDR3 is TGTGCCTGGATTCGGGGGGGCAGCTCCTACAATGAGCAGTTCTTC. Its protein product is CAWIRGGSSYNEQFF.

This clone showed up just a few times. The chain couples TRBV2 to TRBJ1-3; tentatively, D is TRBD1 (5 bases). Germline CDR1 SNHLY, CDR2 FYNNEI. The length of the CDR3 is 14 residues. V lost 7 bases to trimming and J lost 2 bases, with 12 bases between them. For the CDR3, the DNA is TGTGCCAGCACCGAACAGGAGACTGGAAACACCATATATTTT. Protein sequence: CASTEQETGNTIYF.

The V gene is TRBV19, the J gene TRBJ2-1, with D perhaps TRBD1 (5 bases). The germline CDR1 and CDR2 sequences are LNHDA and SQIVND (reference sequence). This CDR3 spans 13 amino acids. V lost 2 bases, J lost 3 bases, and 5 bases lay in between. The CDR3 region is CASSIQGYNEQFF. CDR3 DNA sequence: TGTGCCAGTAGTATACAGGGCTACAATGAGCAGTTCTTC.

The J gene is TRBJ2-7, the V gene TRBV6-5, with D possibly matching TRBD1 (6 bases). The CDR3 runs to 13 residues. Germline V gives CDR1 MNHEY, CDR2 SVGAGI. V was pared by 6 bases and J by 2 bases, with 11 bases between. The CDR3 region is CASSVDSPYEQYF. The CDR3 DNA sequence: TGTGCCAGCAGCGTGGACAGTCCCTACGAGCAGTACTTC.

V and J are TRBV29-1 and TRBJ2-7; D is undetermined. The germline V and J ends were trimmed by 4 bases and 7 bases, with 11 bases remaining between them. The CDR3 is 11 residues long. Germline loops: CDR1 SQVTM, CDR2 ANQGSEA. CDR3 loop: CSVVQLREQYF. CDR3 sequence (DNA): TGCAGCGTTGTACAGCTCAGGGAGCAGTACTTC.

As regards this clone: In the same sample, other DNA sequences code for this CDR3. The CDR3 DNA is TGTGCCTGGAGTGTGAGGTCTGAAGCTTTCTTT. It yields the protein CAWSVRSEAFF. The chain combines TRBV30 with TRBJ1-1; D is unresolved. Germline V CDR1 and CDR2: GTSNPN, SVGIG (reference sequence). CDR3 length: 11 amino acids. Trimming stripped 0 bases from V and 6 bases from J, with 5 bases between.

This clone appeared many times. The J gene is TRBJ2-5, the V gene TRBV7-6; 8 bases align to TRBD2. V was pared by 5 bases and J by 2 bases, with 1 base of the junction left unmatched. This CDR3 is built from 13 residues. Germline-derived CDR1 and CDR2 are SGHVS and FNYEAQ. The CDR3 bases are TGTGCCAGCAGCCGCGGGAGGCAAGAGACCCAGTACTTC. This translates into CASSRGRQETQYF.

The chain uses TRBV5-4 and TRBJ1-6; D is uncertain. The CDR3 has 14 residues. V was clipped by 0 bases and J by 5 bases, with 6 bases between them. CDR1 is SGHNT and CDR2 is YYREEE in the germline V gene (reference sequence). The DNA of the CDR3 is TGTGCCAGCAGCTTGGACATCAATAATTCACCCCTCCACTTT. It is translated as CASSLDINNSPLHF. The full variable domain, completed using reference TRBV5-4 and TRBJ1-6, is ETGVTQSPTHLIKTRGQQVTLRCSSQSGHNTVSWYQQALGQGPQFIFQYYREEENGRGNFPPRFSGLQFPNYSSELNVNALELDDSALYLCASSLDINNSPLHFGNGTRLTVT.

This sequence joins TRBV4-1 and TRBJ1-6; perhaps TRBD1 as D (5 bases). Germline CDR1 and CDR2: MGHRA and YSYEKL. The V gene lost 1 base and the J gene lost 10 bases, with 8 bases spanning the gap. CDR3 length: 13 amino acids. This chain's CDR3 is CASSQGGESPLHF. CDR3 in DNA: TGCGCCAGCAGCCAAGGGGGGGAATCACCCCTCCACTTT.

The rearrangement joins TRBV5-6 to TRBJ1-5; tentative D call: TRBD1 (6 bases). V lost 4 bases and J lost 6, with 20 bases in between. The CDR3 sequence is 16 residues long. Germline CDR1 and CDR2: SGHDT and YYEEEE. The CDR3 loop reads CASSKQTGGSVQPQHF. The CDR3 nucleotides read TGTGCCAGCAGCAAACAGACAGGTGGCTCCGTTCAGCCCCAGCATTTT.

The CDR3 DNA sequence: TGTGCCAGCTCACGTACAGGGGCCCCCGCTAACTATGGCTACACCTTC. Its translation is CASSRTGAPANYGYTF. The V call is TRBV18, the J call TRBJ1-2, with 7 nucleotides matching TRBD1. After removal of 4 bases from V and 0 bases from J, the junction contained 8 bases not matched to a gene. Germline V lookup: CDR1 KGHSH, CDR2 LQKENI. CDR3 length: 16 residues.

The V call is TRBV5-1, the J call TRBJ2-1; 10 bases agree with TRBD2. Per germline, CDR1 SGHRS and CDR2 YFSETQ. This CDR3 comprises 16 residues. J lost 1 base, V lost 4 bases, and 5 bases had no gene match. Here the CDR3 reads CASSPIAGGSYNEQFF. The CDR3 DNA reads as TGCGCCAGCAGCCCTATAGCGGGGGGTTCCTACAATGAGCAGTTCTTC.

The chain carries TRBV18 and TRBJ2-2, with TRBD1 as a possible D gene (5 bases). Trimming stripped 4 bases from V and 0 bases from J, with 9 bases between. The length of the CDR3 is 15 residues. Germline V CDR1 and CDR2: KGHSH, LQKENI. The CDR3 region is CASSLGHTNTGELFF. CDR3 nucleotides: TGTGCCAGCTCACTAGGACACACGAACACCGGGGAGCTGTTTTTT.

This clone has just a few counts. This sequence joins TRBV6-5 and TRBJ1-2; D unresolved. Germline assignment: CDR1 MNHEY and CDR2 SVGAGI. V was trimmed by 7 bases and J by 4 bases, leaving 16 bases between them. The length of the CDR3 is 14 residues. The CDR3, as DNA: TGTGCCAGCACTCCGCACGCCGGGAGCTATGGCTACACCTTC. Translation gives CASTPHAGSYGYTF.

Concerning this clone: Other DNA variants within this sample encode the same CDR3. This chain joins TRBV3-1 (or the pseudogene TRBV3-2) and TRBJ2-3; D remains unclear. Germline V lookup: CDR1 LGHDT, CDR2 YNNKEL (reference sequence). Trimming removed 2 bases at V and 3 bases at J, with 6 bases between. This CDR3 region has 13 residues. In DNA, the CDR3 is TGTGCCAGCAGCCAAAAGCCGACAGATACGCAGTATTTT. Protein sequence: CASSQKPTDTQYF.

The chain recombines TRBV15 with TRBJ1-3, with D unresolved. CDR3 length: 15 residues. V gave up 1 base and J gave up 4 bases, with 11 bases separating them. Germline values: CDR1 LNHNV, CDR2 YYDKDF (reference sequence). The CDR3 is CATSRVPGSGNTIYF. The CDR3 DNA reads TGTGCCACCAGCAGAGTTCCAGGATCAGGAAACACCATATATTTT.

J is TRBJ2-2 and V is TRBV6-2 or TRBV6-3; D is possibly TRBD2 (6 bases). CDR1 MNHEY and CDR2 SVGEGT come from the germline V gene. V was clipped by 2 bases and J by 6 bases, with 22 bases between them. The CDR3 length is 18 residues. CDR3 sequence reads: CASSYDATRDFGPGELFF. The CDR3 nucleotides are TGTGCCAGCAGTTACGATGCCACCCGGGACTTCGGGCCCGGGGAGCTGTTTTTT.

This chain joins TRBV5-4 and TRBJ1-2; D not resolved. The V and J ends lost 4 bases and 1 base respectively, with 8 bases between them. This CDR3 comprises 13 residues. Looked up from germline, CDR1 is SGHNT and CDR2 is YYREEE (reference sequence). CDR3 sequence: CASSTTLNYGYTF. The DNA for the CDR3 is TGTGCCAGCAGCACGACACTTAACTATGGCTACACCTTC.

This clone was recorded a few times. The CDR3 sequence is CASSEAGTARLFF. CDR3 DNA sequence: TGTGCCAGCAGTGAAGCGGGGACAGCCAGGCTGTTTTTT. V and J are TRBV2 and TRBJ1-4; 7 bases agree with TRBD1. The CDR3 spans 13 residues. The V segment lost 0 bases and the J segment 14 bases; nucleotides outside the gene matches: 6. Germline V CDR1 and CDR2: SNHLY, FYNNEI.

V gene TRBV12-5 combines with J gene TRBJ1-1; D unclear. Per germline, CDR1 LGHNT and CDR2 FRNRAP. V gave up 5 bases and J gave up 3 bases, with 4 bases separating them. The CDR3 has 11 amino acids. The CDR3 region is CASGTDTEAFF. CDR3 nucleotide sequence: TGTGCTAGTGGTACAGACACTGAAGCTTTCTTT.

The chain links TRBV12-3 or TRBV12-4 to TRBJ1-1; TRBD1 matches 9 bases. V lost 5 bases and J lost 7; bases outside the gene matches: 5. The CDR3 loop spans 13 amino acids. DNA of the CDR3: TGTGCCAGCAGTAAGGGACAGGGAGTTGAAGCTTTCTTT. Protein sequence: CASSKGQGVEAFF.

The rearrangement uses TRBV2 and TRBJ1-5; D is uncertain. This CDR3 contains 15 residues. Deletions cut 5 bases from V and 0 bases from J, with 11 bases between. Germline V CDR1 and CDR2: SNHLY, FYNNEI. CDR3 DNA: TGTGCCAGCAGTTCCAACAGAAATAGCAATCAGCCCCAGCATTTT. Protein sequence: CASSSNRNSNQPQHF. The full variable domain, in which reference TRBV2 and TRBJ1-5 provide the parts outside the CDR3, is EPEVTQTPSHQVTQMGQEVILRCVPISNHLYFYWYRQILGQKVEFLVSFYNNEISEKSEIFDDQFSVERPDGSNFTLKIRSTKLEDSAMYFCASSSNRNSNQPQHFGDGTRLSIL.

The rearrangement joins TRBV19 to TRBJ1-4; 9 positions match TRBD1. Germline trimming cut 7 bases from V and 6 bases from J; bases unmatched to any gene: 3. The CDR3 spans 13 residues. In germline, CDR1 is LNHDA, CDR2 SQIVND (reference sequence). The CDR3 is CASNRGRDEKLFF. The CDR3 nucleotides are TGTGCCAGTAACAGGGGGCGCGATGAAAAACTGTTTTTT.